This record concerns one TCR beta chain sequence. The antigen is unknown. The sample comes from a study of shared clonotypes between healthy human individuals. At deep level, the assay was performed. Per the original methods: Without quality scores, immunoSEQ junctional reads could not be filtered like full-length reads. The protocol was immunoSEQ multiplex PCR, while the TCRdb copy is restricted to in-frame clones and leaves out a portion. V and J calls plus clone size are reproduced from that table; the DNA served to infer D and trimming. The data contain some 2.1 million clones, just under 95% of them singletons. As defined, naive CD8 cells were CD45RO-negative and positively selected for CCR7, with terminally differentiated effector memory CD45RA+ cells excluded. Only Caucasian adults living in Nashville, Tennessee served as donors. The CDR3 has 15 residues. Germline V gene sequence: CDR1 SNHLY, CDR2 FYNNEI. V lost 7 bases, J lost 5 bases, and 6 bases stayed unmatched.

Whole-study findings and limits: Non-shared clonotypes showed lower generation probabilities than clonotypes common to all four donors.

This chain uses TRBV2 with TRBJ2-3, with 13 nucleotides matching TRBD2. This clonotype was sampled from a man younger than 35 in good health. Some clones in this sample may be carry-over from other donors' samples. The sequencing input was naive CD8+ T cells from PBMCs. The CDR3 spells CASIGLAGAGDTQYF. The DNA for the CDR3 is TGTGCCAGCATTGGACTAGCGGGAGCCGGAGATACGCAGTATTTT.